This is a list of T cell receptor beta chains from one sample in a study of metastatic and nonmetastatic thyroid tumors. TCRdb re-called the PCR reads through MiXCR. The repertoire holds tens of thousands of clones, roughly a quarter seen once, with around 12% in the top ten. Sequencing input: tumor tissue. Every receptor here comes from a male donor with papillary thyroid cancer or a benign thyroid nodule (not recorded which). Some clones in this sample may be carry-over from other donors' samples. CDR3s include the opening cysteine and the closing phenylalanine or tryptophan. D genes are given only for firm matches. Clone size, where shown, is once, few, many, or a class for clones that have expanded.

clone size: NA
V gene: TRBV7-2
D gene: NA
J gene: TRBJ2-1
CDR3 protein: CASSLHGGYNEQFF
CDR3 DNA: TGTGCCAGCAGCTTACATGGAGGGTACAATGAGCAGTTCTTC

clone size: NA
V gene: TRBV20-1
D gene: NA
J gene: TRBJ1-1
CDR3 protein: CSALTSYTEAFF
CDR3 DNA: TGCAGTGCGCTCACGTCGTACACTGAAGCTTTCTTT

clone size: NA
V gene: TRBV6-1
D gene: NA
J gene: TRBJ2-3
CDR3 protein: CASSEVACRAPDTQYF
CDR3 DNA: TGTGCCAGCAGTGAAGTAGCGTGCCGCGCCCCAGATACGCAGTATTTT

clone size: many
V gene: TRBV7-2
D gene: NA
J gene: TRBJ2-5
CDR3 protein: CASSLVDNLDLETQYF
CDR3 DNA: TGTGCCAGCAGCTTAGTCGACAATTTGGATCTGGAGACCCAGTACTTC

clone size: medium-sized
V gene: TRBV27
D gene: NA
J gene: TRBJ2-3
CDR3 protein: CASSSLLGGDTQYF
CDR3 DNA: TGTGCCAGCAGTTCCCTCCTCGGCGGAGATACGCAGTATTTT

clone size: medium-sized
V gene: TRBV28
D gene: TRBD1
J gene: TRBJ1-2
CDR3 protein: CASSLSRGGAAKGYGYTF
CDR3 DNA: TGTGCCAGCAGTTTAAGTCGAGGGGGCGCAGCCAAAGGGTATGGCTACACCTTC

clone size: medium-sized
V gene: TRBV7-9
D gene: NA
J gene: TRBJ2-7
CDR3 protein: CASSLVGGGRDYEQYF
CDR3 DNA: TGTGCCAGCAGCTTAGTAGGTGGGGGGCGAGACTACGAGCAGTACTTC

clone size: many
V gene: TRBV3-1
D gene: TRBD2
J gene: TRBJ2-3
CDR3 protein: CASSPWRGGSTDTQYF
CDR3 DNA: TGTGCCAGCAGCCCTTGGCGAGGCGGGAGTACAGATACGCAGTATTTT

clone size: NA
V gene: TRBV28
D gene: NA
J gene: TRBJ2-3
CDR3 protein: CASSLPDGTDTQYF
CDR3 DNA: TGTGCCAGCAGTTTACCGGACGGCACAGATACGCAGTATTTT

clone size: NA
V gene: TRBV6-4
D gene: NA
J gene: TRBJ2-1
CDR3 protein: CASSESEERYNEQFF
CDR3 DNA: TGTGCCAGCAGTGAATCGGAGGAGCGCTACAATGAGCAGTTCTTC

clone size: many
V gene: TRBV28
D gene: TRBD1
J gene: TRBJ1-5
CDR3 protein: CASTQSTGVWNQPQHF
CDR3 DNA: TGTGCCAGCACCCAATCGACAGGGGTATGGAATCAGCCCCAGCATTTT

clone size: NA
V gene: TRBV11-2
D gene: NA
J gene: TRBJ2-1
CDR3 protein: CGSSPPSWGSYNEQFF
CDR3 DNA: TGTGGCAGCAGTCCCCCTAGCTGGGGGTCCTACAATGAGCAGTTCTTC

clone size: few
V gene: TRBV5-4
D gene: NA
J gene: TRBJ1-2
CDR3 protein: CASSLRHANYGYTF
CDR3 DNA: TGTGCCAGCAGCTTAAGACACGCTAACTATGGCTACACCTTC

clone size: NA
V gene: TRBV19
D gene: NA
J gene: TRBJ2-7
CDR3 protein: CASSSTVGSYEQYF
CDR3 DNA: TGTGCCAGTAGCAGCACTGTTGGGTCCTACGAGCAGTACTTC

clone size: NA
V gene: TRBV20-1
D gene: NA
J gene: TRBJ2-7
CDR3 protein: CSARSGDSRYEEYF
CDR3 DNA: TGCAGCGCCCGGAGTGGAGATAGCAGGTACGAGGAGTACTTC

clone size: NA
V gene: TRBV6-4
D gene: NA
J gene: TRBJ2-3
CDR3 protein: CASSESGTDTQYF
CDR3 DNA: TGTGCCAGCAGTGAGTCCGGGACAGATACGCAGTATTTT

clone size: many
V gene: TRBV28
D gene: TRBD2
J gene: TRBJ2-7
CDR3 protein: CASSQVLAGKYEQYF
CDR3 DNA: TGTGCCAGCAGTCAGGTACTAGCGGGCAAGTACGAGCAGTACTTC

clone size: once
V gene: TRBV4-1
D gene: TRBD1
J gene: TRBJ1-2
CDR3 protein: CASSQEGQGVYGYTF
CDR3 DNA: TGCGCCAGCAGCCAAGAGGGACAGGGGGTCTATGGCTACACCTTC

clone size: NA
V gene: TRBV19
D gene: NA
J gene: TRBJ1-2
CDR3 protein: CPSSAPMDGYGYTF
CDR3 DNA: TGTCCCAGTAGTGCTCCCATGGACGGCTATGGCTACACCTTC

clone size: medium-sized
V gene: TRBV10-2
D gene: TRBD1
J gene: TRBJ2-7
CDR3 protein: CASSTGQNEQYF
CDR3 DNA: TGCGCCAGCAGCACGGGACAGAACGAGCAGTACTTC

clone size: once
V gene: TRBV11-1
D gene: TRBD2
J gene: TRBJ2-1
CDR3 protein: CASSLTSGETYNEQFF
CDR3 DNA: TGTGCCAGCAGCTTGACTAGCGGGGAAACCTACAATGAGCAGTTCTTC

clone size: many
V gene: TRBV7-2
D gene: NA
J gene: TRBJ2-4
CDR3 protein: CASSRGGYQNIQYF
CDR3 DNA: TGTGCCAGCAGCCGAGGCGGATATCAGAACATTCAGTACTTC

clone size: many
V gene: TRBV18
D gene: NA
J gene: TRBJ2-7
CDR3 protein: CASSPPLGVVSAYYEQYF
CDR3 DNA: TGTGCCAGCTCACCACCGCTAGGTGTGGTGAGCGCCTACTACGAGCAGTACTTC

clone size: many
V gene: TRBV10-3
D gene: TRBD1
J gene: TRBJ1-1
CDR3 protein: CAIMGTGGATEAFF
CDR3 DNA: TGTGCCATTATGGGGACAGGAGGGGCCACTGAAGCTTTCTTT

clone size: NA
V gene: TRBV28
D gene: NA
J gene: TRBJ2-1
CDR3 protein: CASSPHLGKDLYNEQFF
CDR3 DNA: TGTGCTAGCAGTCCTCATTTAGGGAAGGACCTTTACAATGAGCAGTTCTTC

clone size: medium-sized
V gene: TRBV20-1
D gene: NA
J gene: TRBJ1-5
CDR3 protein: CSAKRSGRGNQPQHF
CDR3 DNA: TGCAGTGCCAAAAGGTCTGGCAGAGGCAATCAGCCCCAGCATTTT